Below, one T cell receptor beta chain is given with its context. What it binds is unknown. This CDR3 has 13 residues. V was pared by 6 bases and J by 4 bases, with 1 base of the junction left unmatched. CDR1 is WSHSY and CDR2 is SAAADI in the germline V gene. Positively selected for CCR7, the CD45RO-negative cells used as naive CD8 cells excluded terminally differentiated effector memory CD45RA+ cells. Nashville, Tennessee was home to all donors, who were Caucasian adults. TCRdb's table, derived via immunoSEQ multiplex PCR, lists solely in-frame clones and lacks some. Here the sample spans around 2,000,000 clones, about 95% being singletons. These data belong to a study of shared clonotypes between healthy human individuals. Overall study results and limits: On the whole, naive subsets had larger estimated richness than memory subsets had. Four donors shared around 5% of their naive CD4 clonotypes.

Specimen: naive CD8+ T cells sorted from blood. The origin of this receptor is a man aged 18-30 years in good health. V usage is TRBV10-2 and J usage is TRBJ2-5; TRBD1 agrees at 11 bases. In DNA, the CDR3 is TGCGCCAGCAGAGGGACAGGGGGAGAGACCCAGTACTTC. Protein sequence: CASRGTGGETQYF.